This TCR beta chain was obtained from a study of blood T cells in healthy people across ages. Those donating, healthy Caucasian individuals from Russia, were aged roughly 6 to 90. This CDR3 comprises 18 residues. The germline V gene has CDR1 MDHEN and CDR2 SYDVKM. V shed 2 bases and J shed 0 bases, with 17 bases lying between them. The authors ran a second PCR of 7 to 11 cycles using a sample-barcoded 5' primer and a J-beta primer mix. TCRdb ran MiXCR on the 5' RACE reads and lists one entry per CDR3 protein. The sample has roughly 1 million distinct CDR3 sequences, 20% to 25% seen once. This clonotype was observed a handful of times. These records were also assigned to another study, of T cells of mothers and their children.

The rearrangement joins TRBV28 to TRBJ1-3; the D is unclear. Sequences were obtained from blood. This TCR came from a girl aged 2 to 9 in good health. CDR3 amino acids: CASSLLGGSFNSGNTIYF. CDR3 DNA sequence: TGTGCCAGCAGTTTACTTGGTGGCAGCTTCAACTCTGGAAACACCATATATTTT. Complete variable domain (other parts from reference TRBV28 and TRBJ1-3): DVKVTQSSRYLVKRTGEKVFLECVQDMDHENMFWYRQDPGLGLRLIYFSYDVKMKEKGDIPEGYSVSREKKERFSLILESASTNQTSMYLCASSLLGGSFNSGNTIYFGEGSWLTVV.